This is a list of T cell receptor beta chains from one sample in a study of T cell changes during pregnancy in multiple sclerosis. The protocol was immunoSEQ multiplex PCR, while the TCRdb copy is restricted to in-frame clones and leaves out a portion. The profile shows 35,000 to 50,000 clones, about 89% of them singletons. The source material was CD4+ T cells from peripheral blood mononuclear cells, sampled in the first trimester of pregnancy. The receptors were sampled from a female donor with multiple sclerosis, enrolled in a pregnancy study. Both conserved end residues are part of each CDR3. D genes are given only for firm matches. Rows give clone size only sometimes, using once, few, many, or a class for an expanded clone.

V,D,size,J,DNA,CDR3
TRBV18,TRBD1,.,TRBJ1-1,TGTGCCAGCTCACCAGAGACAGGGGCCATCAACACTGAAGCTTTCTTT,CASSPETGAINTEAFF
TRBV2,TRBD2,.,TRBJ2-7,TGTGCCAGCACCACCGGGACTAGCAAGTACGAGCAGTACTTC,CASTTGTSKYEQYF
TRBV7-2,TRBD1,.,TRBJ2-7,TGTGCCAGCAGCTCCTACCCACCGGGACAGGGTTACGAGCAGTACTTC,CASSSYPPGQGYEQYF
TRBV18,.,.,TRBJ1-1,TGTGCCAGCTCACCTGGGCTGGCTGAAGCTTTCTTT,CASSPGLAEAFF
TRBV6-5,.,few,TRBJ2-2,TGTGCCAGCAGTTACTGGGCATCCACCGGGGAGCTGTTTTTT,CASSYWASTGELFF
TRBV6-5,.,.,TRBJ2-2,TGTGCCAGCAGTTACGTTGGGAGCACCGGGGAGCTGTTTTTT,CASSYVGSTGELFF
TRBV5-4,.,.,TRBJ2-7,TGTGCCAGCAGCTTGGACAGGGCGTCTCTCCACGAGCAGTACTTC,CASSLDRASLHEQYF
TRBV28,TRBD2,.,TRBJ2-1,TGTGCCAGCACACCGGGACTAGCCTACTACAATGAGCAGTTCTTC,CASTPGLAYYNEQFF
TRBV2,.,once,TRBJ2-1,TGTGCCAGCAGGTTCAGGCCGAGCTCCTACAATGAGCAGTTCTTC,CASRFRPSSYNEQFF
TRBV6-5,.,.,TRBJ2-2,TGTGCCAGCAAACAATCCGGACAGCCCGGGGAGCTGTTTTTT,CASKQSGQPGELFF
TRBV7-7,.,.,TRBJ1-4,TGTGCTAGCAGCCCAGGGACATCTAATGAAAAACTGTTTTTT,CASSPGTSNEKLFF
TRBV28,.,.,TRBJ2-5,TGTGCCAGCAGACCCGGTGGCTCGGGAGAGACCCAGTACTTC,CASRPGGSGETQYF
TRBV25-1,.,.,TRBJ1-2,TGTGCCAGCAGTGATCCCGGGAACTATGGCTACACCTTC,CASSDPGNYGYTF